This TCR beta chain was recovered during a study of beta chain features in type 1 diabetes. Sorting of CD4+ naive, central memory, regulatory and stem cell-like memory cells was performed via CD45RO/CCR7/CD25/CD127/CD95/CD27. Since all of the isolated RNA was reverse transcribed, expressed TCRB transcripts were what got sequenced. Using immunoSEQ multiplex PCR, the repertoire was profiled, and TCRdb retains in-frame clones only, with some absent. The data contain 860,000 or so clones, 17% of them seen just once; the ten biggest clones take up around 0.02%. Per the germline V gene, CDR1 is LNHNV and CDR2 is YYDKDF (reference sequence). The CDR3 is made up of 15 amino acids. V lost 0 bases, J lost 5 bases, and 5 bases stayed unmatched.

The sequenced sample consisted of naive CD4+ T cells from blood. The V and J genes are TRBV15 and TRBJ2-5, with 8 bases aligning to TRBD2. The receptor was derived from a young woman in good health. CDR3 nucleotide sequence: TGTGCCACCAGCAGAGATTACGCTAGCGGGGAGACCCAGTACTTC. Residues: CATSRDYASGETQYF.